This T cell receptor beta chain originates from a study of blood T cells in healthy people across ages. The use of a sample-barcoded 5' primer and a J-beta primer mix characterized a second PCR of roughly 6 to 12 cycles. Each cDNA molecule received a tag from a template-switch adaptor that had 12 random nucleotides. MiXCR, run by TCRdb on the 5' RACE reads, gives a single entry per CDR3 protein. This table holds 1.5 million to 2 million distinct CDR3 sequences, around 48% found once. A note on this clonotype: The junction departs from the called germline gene at one end, perhaps through a read error.

This TCR was recovered from a woman between 40 and 55 years old in good health. The sequenced sample was blood.

CDR3 sequence reads: CSADRDRGYNVQFF. The CDR3 region has the DNA TGCAGTGCTGACCGGGACAGGGGTTACAATGTGCAGTTCTTC. The V call is TRBV20-1, the J call TRBJ2-1, with 10 nucleotides matching TRBD1. The V gene's germline CDR1 is DFQATT and CDR2 SNEGSKA (reference sequence). The CDR3 runs to 14 residues.